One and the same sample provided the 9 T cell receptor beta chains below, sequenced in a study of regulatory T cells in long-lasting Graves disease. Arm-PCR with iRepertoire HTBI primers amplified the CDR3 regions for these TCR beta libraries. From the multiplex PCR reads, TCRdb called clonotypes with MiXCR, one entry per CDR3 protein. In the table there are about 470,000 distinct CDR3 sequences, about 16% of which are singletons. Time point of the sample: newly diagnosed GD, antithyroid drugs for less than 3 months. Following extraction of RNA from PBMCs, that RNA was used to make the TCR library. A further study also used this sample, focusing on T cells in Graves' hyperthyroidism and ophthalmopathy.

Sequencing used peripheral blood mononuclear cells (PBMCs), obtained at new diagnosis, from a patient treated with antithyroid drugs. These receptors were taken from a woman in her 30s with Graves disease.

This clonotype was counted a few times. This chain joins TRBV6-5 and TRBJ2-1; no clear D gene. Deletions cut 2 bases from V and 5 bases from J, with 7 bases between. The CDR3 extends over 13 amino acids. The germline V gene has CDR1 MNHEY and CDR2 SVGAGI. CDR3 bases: TGTGCCAGCAGTTACGTGGCACACAATGAGCAGTTCTTC. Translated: CASSYVAHNEQFF.

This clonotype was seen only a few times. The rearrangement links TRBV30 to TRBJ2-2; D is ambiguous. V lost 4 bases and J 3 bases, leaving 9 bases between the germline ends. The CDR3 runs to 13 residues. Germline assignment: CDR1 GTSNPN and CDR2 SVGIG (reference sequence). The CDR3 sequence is CAWKGGYTGELFF. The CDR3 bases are TGTGCCTGGAAGGGCGGCTACACCGGGGAGCTGTTTTTT.

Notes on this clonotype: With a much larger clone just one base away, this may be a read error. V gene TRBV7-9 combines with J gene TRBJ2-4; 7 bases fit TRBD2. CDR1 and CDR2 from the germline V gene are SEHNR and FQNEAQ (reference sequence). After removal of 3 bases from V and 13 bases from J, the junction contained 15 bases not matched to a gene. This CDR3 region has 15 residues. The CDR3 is CASSFRPSGYNEQYF. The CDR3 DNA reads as TGTGCCAGCAGCTTTAGGCCTAGCGGCTACAATGAGCAGTACTTC.

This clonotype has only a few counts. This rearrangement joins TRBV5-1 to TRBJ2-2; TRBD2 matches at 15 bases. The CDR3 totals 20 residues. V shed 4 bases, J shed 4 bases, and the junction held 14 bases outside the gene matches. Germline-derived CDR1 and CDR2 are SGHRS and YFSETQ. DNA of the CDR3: TGCGCCAGCAGCCCGGGACTAGCGGGAGGAATGAAGTCCGGCACCGGGGAGCTGTTTTTT. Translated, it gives CASSPGLAGGMKSGTGELFF.

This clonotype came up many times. The CDR3 spells CAWSWSWQGNTEAFF. CDR3 nucleotides: TGTGCCTGGAGTTGGTCCTGGCAGGGGAACACTGAAGCTTTCTTT. This sequence joins TRBV30 and TRBJ1-1; D might be TRBD1 (5 bases). Trimming removed 2 bases from V and 1 base from J, with 14 bases in between. The CDR3 totals 15 residues. Germline V gene sequence: CDR1 GTSNPN, CDR2 SVGIG (reference sequence). Together with reference TRBV30 and TRBJ1-1, the CDR3 gives the full variable domain: SQTIHQWPATLVQPVGSPLSLECTVEGTSNPNLYWYRQAAGRGLQLLFYSVGIGQISSEVPQNLSASRPQDRQFILSSKKLLLSDSGFYLCAWSWSWQGNTEAFFGQGTRLTVV.

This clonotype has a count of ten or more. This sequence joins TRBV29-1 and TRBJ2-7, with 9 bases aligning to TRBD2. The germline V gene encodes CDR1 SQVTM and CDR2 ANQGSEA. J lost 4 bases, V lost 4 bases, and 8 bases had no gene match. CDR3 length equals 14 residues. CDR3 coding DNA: TGCAGCGTTGGGGGAGCGGGAGGAAGGTACGAGCAGTACTTC. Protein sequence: CSVGGAGGRYEQYF.

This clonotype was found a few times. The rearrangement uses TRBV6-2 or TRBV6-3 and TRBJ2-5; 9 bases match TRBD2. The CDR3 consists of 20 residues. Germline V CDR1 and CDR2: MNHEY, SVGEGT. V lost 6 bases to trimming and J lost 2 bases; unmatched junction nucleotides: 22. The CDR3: CASRRLGGPGSGSFQETQYF. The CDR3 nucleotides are TGTGCCAGCAGACGACTAGGGGGGCCCGGTAGCGGGAGCTTTCAAGAGACCCAGTACTTC.

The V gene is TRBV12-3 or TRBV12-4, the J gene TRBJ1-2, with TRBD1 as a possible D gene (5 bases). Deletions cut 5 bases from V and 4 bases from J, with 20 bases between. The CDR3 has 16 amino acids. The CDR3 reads CASSEGKGSGGYGYTF. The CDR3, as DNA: TGTGCCAGCAGTGAAGGGAAGGGGTCCGGTGGCTATGGCTACACCTTC.

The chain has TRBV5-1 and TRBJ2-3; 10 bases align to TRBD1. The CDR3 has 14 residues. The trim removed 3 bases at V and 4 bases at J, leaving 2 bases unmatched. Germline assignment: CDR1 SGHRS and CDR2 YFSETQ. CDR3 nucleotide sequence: TGCGCCAGCAGCTACGACAGGGGGCCAGATACGCAGTATTTT. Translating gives CASSYDRGPDTQYF.